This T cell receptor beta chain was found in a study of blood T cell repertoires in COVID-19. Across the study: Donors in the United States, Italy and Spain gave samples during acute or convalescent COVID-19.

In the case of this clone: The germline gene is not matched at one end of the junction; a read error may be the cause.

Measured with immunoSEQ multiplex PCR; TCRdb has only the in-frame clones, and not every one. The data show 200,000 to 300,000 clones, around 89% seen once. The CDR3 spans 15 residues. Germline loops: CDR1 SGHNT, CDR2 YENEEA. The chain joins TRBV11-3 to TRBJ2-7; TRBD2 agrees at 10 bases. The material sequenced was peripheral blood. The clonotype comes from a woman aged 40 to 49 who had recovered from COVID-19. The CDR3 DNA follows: TGTGCCAGCAGCTTGGCTAGCGGGAGCTCCAACGAGCAGTACTTC. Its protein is CASSLASGSSNEQYF.